The rows below give T cell receptor beta chains drawn from one sample of a study of identical twins. TCRdb redid the calling of the 5' RACE reads with MiXCR, one entry per CDR3 protein. This table has some 500,000 distinct CDR3 sequences, approximately 14% appearing once. The same data also contributed to another study, on yellow fever vaccine responses in identical twins.

The sample taken for sequencing was CD4+ T cells sorted from blood. The receptors stem from a woman between 18 and 29 years old in good health. CDR3s include the opening cysteine and the closing phenylalanine or tryptophan. Some rows mark clone size as missing; the rest say once, few, many or name a class of expanded clone.

TRBV20-1	.	TRBJ2-7	CSAKNPQSYEQYF
TRBV19	.	TRBJ2-1	CASSITGLSDNEQFF
TRBV3-1	.	TRBJ2-4	CASSFGGLDKNIQYF
TRBV20-1	few	TRBJ2-5	CSAEIQETQYF
TRBV4-3	.	TRBJ2-5	CASSSTAAETQYF
TRBV28	once	TRBJ2-5	CASRPTSGNRKTQYF
TRBV6-1	few	TRBJ1-1	CASIKGGRGTEAFF
TRBV28	.	TRBJ1-5	CASRPGAGPQPQHF
TRBV12-5	few	TRBJ2-1	CASGYGTSGRDEQFF
TRBV7-2	.	TRBJ1-2	CASSLPTGGGNYGYTF
TRBV20-1	few	TRBJ2-7	CSARAHIDEQYF
TRBV20-1	.	TRBJ1-4	CSARDFSRGREYEKLFF
TRBV6-5	.	TRBJ2-1	CASSLLRLQGASYDEQFF
TRBV28	.	TRBJ2-5	CASTGPHQETQYF
TRBV12-3/TRBV12-4	many	TRBJ1-2	CASSLAPASGYTF
TRBV28	few	TRBJ2-3	CASRGVGTGPTDTQYF
TRBV3-1	.	TRBJ1-6	CASSQVLGSTSPLHF
TRBV20-1	few	TRBJ1-6	CSARASTGGISPLHF
TRBV24-1	few	TRBJ2-6	CATSDRRGSGANVLTF
TRBV15	.	TRBJ2-1	CATSRNGFEGEQFF
TRBV24-1	.	TRBJ2-2	CATSDFGTAGADTGELFF
TRBV5-1	.	TRBJ2-1	CASSPWLAGPDTYEQFF
TRBV20-1	.	TRBJ1-4	CSASTPSTNEKLFF
TRBV15	many	TRBJ2-5	CATSRDSGGEQETQYF
TRBV5-1	.	TRBJ1-1	CASTKGTGANVPEAFF